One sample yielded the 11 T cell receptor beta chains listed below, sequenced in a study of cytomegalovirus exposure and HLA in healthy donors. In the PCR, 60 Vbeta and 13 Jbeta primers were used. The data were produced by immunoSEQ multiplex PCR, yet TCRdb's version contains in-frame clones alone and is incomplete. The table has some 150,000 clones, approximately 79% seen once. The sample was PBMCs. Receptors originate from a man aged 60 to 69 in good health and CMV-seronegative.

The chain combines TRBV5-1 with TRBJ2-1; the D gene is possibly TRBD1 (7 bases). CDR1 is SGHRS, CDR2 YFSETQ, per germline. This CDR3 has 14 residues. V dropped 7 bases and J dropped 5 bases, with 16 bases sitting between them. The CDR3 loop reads CASRRGTDNNEQFF. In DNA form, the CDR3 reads TGCGCCAGCCGTCGGGGGACAGACAACAATGAGCAGTTCTTC.

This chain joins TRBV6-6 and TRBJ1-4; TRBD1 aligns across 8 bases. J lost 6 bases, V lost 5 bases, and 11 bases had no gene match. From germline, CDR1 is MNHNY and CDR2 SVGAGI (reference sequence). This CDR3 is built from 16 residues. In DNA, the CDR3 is TGTGCCAGCAGTGCCCCCTTTACAGGGGGGGATGAAAAACTGTTTTTT. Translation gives CASSAPFTGGDEKLFF.

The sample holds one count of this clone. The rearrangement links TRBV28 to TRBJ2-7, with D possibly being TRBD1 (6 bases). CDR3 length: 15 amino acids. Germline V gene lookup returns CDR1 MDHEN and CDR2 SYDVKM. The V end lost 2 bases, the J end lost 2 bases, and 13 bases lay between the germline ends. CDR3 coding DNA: TGTGCCAGCAGTTTAGTTGGGGGCCCCACCTACGAGCAGTACTTC. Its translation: CASSLVGGPTYEQYF.

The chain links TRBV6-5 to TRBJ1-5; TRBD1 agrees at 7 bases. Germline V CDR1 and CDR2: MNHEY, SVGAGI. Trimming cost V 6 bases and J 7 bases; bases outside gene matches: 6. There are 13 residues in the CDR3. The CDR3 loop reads CASRTGFGQPQHF. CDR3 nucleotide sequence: TGTGCCAGCAGGACAGGGTTTGGCCAGCCCCAGCATTTT.

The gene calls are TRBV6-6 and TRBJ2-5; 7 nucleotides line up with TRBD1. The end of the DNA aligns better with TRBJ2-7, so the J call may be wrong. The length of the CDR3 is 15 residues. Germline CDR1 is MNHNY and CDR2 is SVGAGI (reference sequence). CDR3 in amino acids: CASSPRQGSSYEQYF. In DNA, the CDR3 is TGTGCCAGCAGTCCCCGACAGGGAAGCTCCTACGAGCAGTACTTC.

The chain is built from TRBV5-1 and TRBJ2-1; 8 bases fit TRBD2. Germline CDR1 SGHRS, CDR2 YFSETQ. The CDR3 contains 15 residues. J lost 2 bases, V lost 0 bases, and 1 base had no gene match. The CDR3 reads CASSLGRGAYNEQFF. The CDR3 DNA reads TGCGCCAGCAGCTTGGGGCGGGGGGCCTACAATGAGCAGTTCTTC.

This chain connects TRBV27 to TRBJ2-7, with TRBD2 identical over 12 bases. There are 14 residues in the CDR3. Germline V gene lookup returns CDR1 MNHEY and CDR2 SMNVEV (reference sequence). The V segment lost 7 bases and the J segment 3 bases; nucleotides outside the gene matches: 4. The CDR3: CASTRLAGVYEQYF. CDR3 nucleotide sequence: TGTGCCAGCACCAGACTAGCGGGAGTCTACGAGCAGTACTTC.

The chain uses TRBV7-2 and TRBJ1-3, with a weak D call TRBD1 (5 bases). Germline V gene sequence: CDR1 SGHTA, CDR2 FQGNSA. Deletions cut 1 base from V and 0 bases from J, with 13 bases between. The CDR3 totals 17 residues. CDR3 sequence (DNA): TGTGCCAGCAGCTTAGTTGCGGGACCCAGCTCTGGAAACACCATATATTTT. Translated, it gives CASSLVAGPSSGNTIYF.

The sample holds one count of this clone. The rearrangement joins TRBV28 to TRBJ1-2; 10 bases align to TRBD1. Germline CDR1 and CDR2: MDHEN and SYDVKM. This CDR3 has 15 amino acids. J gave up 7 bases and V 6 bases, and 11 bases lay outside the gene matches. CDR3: CASSPTARDRGGYTF. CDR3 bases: TGTGCCAGCAGCCCCACTGCCCGGGACAGGGGTGGCTACACCTTC.

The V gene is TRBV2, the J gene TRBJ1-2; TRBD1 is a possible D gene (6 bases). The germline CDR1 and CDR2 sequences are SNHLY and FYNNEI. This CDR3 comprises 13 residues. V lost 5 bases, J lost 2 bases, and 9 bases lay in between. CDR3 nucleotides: TGTGCCAGCAGTTCAGGGGCGAACTATGGCTACACCTTC. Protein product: CASSSGANYGYTF.

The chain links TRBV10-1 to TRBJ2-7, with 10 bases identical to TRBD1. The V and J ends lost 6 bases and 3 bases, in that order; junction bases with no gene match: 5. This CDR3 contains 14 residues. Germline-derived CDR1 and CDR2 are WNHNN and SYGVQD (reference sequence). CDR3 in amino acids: CASSAGTGVYEQYF. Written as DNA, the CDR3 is TGCGCCAGCAGCGCCGGGACAGGGGTCTACGAGCAGTACTTC.